The 20 T cell receptor beta chains presented below share a single source sample, sequenced in a study of blood T cell repertoires in COVID-19. Assay used: immunoSEQ multiplex PCR; TCRdb lists only in-frame clones, some missing. The data hold roughly 210,000 clones, with about 85% observed a single time. The sequenced sample consisted of peripheral blood. The receptors were gathered from a woman at least 80 years old with COVID-19, enrolled during active disease.

The table lists this clone with a count of one. V and J are TRBV6-5 and TRBJ1-2; 9 positions agree with TRBD1. This CDR3 spans 15 amino acids. The germline V gene encodes CDR1 MNHEY and CDR2 SVGAGI. With V trimmed by 4 bases and J by 2 bases, 5 bases remained unmatched. The CDR3 DNA reads as TGTGCCAGCAGTTCAACAGGGGGCAAAAACTATGGCTACACCTTC. Translated: CASSSTGGKNYGYTF.

The chain carries TRBV7-2 and TRBJ1-1, with a weak D call TRBD1 (6 bases). The CDR3 is 15 amino acids. Germline values: CDR1 SGHTA, CDR2 FQGNSA. Trimming left V 5 bases short and J 11 bases short, with 24 bases between. CDR3 sequence (DNA): TGTGCCAGCAGCCCTAGAGCCCCAGGGAACAGGGAGGCTTTCTTT. Translation gives CASSPRAPGNREAFF.

This clone was found once. The chain couples TRBV5-1 to TRBJ1-3, with D unclear. Germline CDR1 SGHRS, CDR2 YFSETQ. Trimming pared 0 bases from V and 0 bases from J, leaving 7 bases between. The CDR3 is 15 amino acids. In nucleotides, the CDR3 is TGCGCCAGCAGCTTGGAGGCGGCCTCTGGAAACACCATATATTTT. Amino acids: CASSLEAASGNTIYF.

The chain couples TRBV5-1 to TRBJ1-4, with D possibly being TRBD1 (5 bases). Germline V gene data show CDR1 as SGHRS and CDR2 as YFSETQ. The ends were cut back, 4 bases at V and 1 base at J, with 5 bases in the middle. The CDR3 length is 13 residues. CDR3 DNA sequence: TGCGCCAGCAGCAGGGGAACTAATGAAAAACTGTTTTTT. Translation gives CASSRGTNEKLFF.

V is TRBV2 and J is TRBJ1-1, with 10 positions matching TRBD1. This CDR3 is 14 amino acids long. CDR1 SNHLY and CDR2 FYNNEI come from the germline V gene. The junction had 6 bases not matched to a gene; V was cut back by 7 bases and J by 4 bases. The CDR3 sequence: CASTRQGAGTEAFF. Written as DNA, the CDR3 is TGTGCCAGCACCAGACAGGGGGCAGGCACTGAAGCTTTCTTT.

V and J are TRBV14 and TRBJ1-6, with 8 bases lining up with TRBD1. The trim removed 4 bases at V and 10 bases at J, leaving 6 bases unmatched. The germline gives CDR1 SGHDN, CDR2 FVKESK. The CDR3 spans 14 residues. The chain's CDR3 is CASSPQGAGSPLHF. CDR3 in DNA: TGTGCCAGCAGCCCCCAGGGGGCCGGGTCACCCCTCCACTTT.

This clone appeared once. The rearrangement links TRBV20-1 to TRBJ2-1, with D tentatively TRBD1 (6 bases). The CDR3 has 14 amino acids. Germline CDR1 reads DFQATT; CDR2 reads SNEGSKA (reference sequence). Trimming shortened V by 3 bases and J by 7 bases, and 16 bases separated the two germline ends. CDR3 amino acids: CSASPLDRQNEQFF. CDR3 bases: TGCAGTGCTAGTCCCCTCGACAGGCAGAATGAGCAGTTCTTC.

V is TRBV5-1 and J is TRBJ1-2; the D gene is possibly TRBD1 (5 bases). V shed 0 bases and J shed 7 bases, with 13 bases lying between them. The CDR3 sequence is 14 residues long. CDR1 SGHRS and CDR2 YFSETQ come from the germline V gene. CDR3 nucleotides: TGCGCCAGCAGCTTGGTTGGCAGGGATGGTGGCTACACCTTC. Amino acid sequence: CASSLVGRDGGYTF.

The chain employs TRBV5-1 and TRBJ1-2; 8 nucleotides agree with TRBD1. Looked up from germline, CDR1 is SGHRS and CDR2 is YFSETQ. This CDR3 is 20 amino acids long. The junction had 31 bases not matched to a gene; V was cut back by 9 bases and J by 6 bases. Written as DNA, the CDR3 is TGCGCCACGCTAGGATTGGGTATCGGGGACCCCGGGACAGGTGATAATGGCTACACCTTC. Translation: CATLGLGIGDPGTGDNGYTF.

The chain links TRBV6-2 or TRBV6-3 to TRBJ2-5, with 14 positions matching TRBD2. This CDR3 has 17 amino acids. V lost 2 bases and J lost 1; bases outside the gene matches: 3. The germline CDR1 and CDR2 sequences are MNHEY and SVGEGT. CDR3 sequence: CASSYPGLAGGQETQYF. In nucleotides, the CDR3 is TGTGCCAGCAGTTACCCCGGACTAGCGGGGGGCCAAGAGACCCAGTACTTC.

This chain connects TRBV29-1 to TRBJ1-1, with 7 bases lining up with TRBD1. There are 13 residues in the CDR3. V gave up 1 base and J gave up 4 bases; unmatched junction bases: 3. The germline CDR1 and CDR2 sequences are SQVTM and ANQGSEA. This CDR3 reads CSVEASGGTEAFF. As DNA, the CDR3 is TGCAGCGTTGAAGCATCAGGGGGCACTGAAGCTTTCTTT.

This clone was recorded only once. This chain's CDR3 is CATGTGWDEKLFF. CDR3 in DNA: TGTGCCACCGGGACAGGTTGGGATGAAAAACTGTTTTTT. The V and J genes are TRBV10-3 and TRBJ1-4; TRBD1 matches at 8 bases. Germline CDR1 and CDR2: ENHRY and SYGVKD. This CDR3 region has 13 residues. The trim removed 10 bases at V and 6 bases at J, leaving 7 bases unmatched.

This chain joins TRBV10-3 and TRBJ1-1; 7 bases agree with TRBD1. V gave up 8 bases and J gave up 0 bases; unmatched junction bases: 9. The germline CDR1 and CDR2 sequences are ENHRY and SYGVKD. CDR3 length equals 15 residues. The CDR3 DNA sequence: TGTGCCATCGGAAGGGGGCCGGGGATGAACACTGAAGCTTTCTTT. Its translation: CAIGRGPGMNTEAFF.

The chain links TRBV7-2 to TRBJ1-5, with TRBD1 matching over 12 bases. CDR1 is SGHTA and CDR2 is FQGNSA in the germline V gene. The junction had 12 bases not matched to a gene; V was cut back by 5 bases and J by 4 bases. The CDR3 sequence is 18 residues long. CDR3 bases: TGTGCCAGCAGCAAAGCCGGGACAGGGGGCGGCCTGAATCAGCCCCAGCATTTT. It translates to CASSKAGTGGGLNQPQHF.

The rearrangement joins TRBV18 to TRBJ2-5; 8 nucleotides agree with TRBD1. The CDR3 has 15 amino acids. Trimming at V came to 2 bases and at J to 5 bases, leaving 7 bases not matched to a gene. CDR1 is KGHSH and CDR2 is LQKENI in the germline V gene. Here the CDR3 reads CASSPSQGAWETQYF. DNA for the CDR3: TGTGCCAGCTCACCATCCCAGGGGGCATGGGAGACCCAGTACTTC.

This chain connects TRBV7-9 to TRBJ1-2; D ambiguous. CDR3 length equals 14 residues. Trimming removed 1 base from V and 3 bases from J, with 9 bases in between. Germline CDR1 SEHNR, CDR2 FQNEAQ (reference sequence). CDR3 bases: TGTGCCAGCAGCTTAGGGGCAGGTGACTATGGCTACACCTTC. It codes for CASSLGAGDYGYTF.

The chain recombines TRBV6-1 with TRBJ2-7, with 9 bases that match TRBD2. The ends lost 2 bases at V and 3 bases at J; junction bases unmatched: 2. Germline CDR1 is MNHNS and CDR2 is SASEGT. The CDR3 covers 14 residues. The CDR3 is CASSESGGIYEQYF. The CDR3 DNA reads TGTGCCAGCAGTGAAAGCGGGGGGATCTACGAGCAGTACTTC.

The V gene is TRBV7-2, the J gene TRBJ2-3; maybe TRBD2 (7 bases). The length of the CDR3 is 15 residues. Looked up from germline, CDR1 is SGHTA and CDR2 is FQGNSA. Trimming removed 10 bases from V and 2 bases from J, with 19 bases in between. The CDR3 nucleotides are TGTGCCACCCGGAAGGCGGGGGCCTCCACAGATACGCAGTATTTT. Translated: CATRKAGASTDTQYF.

The chain couples TRBV5-1 to TRBJ2-5; 10 bases are a match to TRBD2. The CDR3 spans 16 residues. The germline V gene encodes CDR1 SGHRS and CDR2 YFSETQ. V gave up 0 bases and J gave up 2 bases; unmatched junction bases: 4. CDR3 amino acids: CASSLVLAGAQETQYF. The CDR3 DNA is TGCGCCAGCAGCTTGGTGCTAGCGGGGGCTCAAGAGACCCAGTACTTC.

The gene calls are TRBV19 and TRBJ1-5; D uncertain. Germline V gene lookup returns CDR1 LNHDA and CDR2 SQIVND (reference sequence). Trimming removed 5 bases at V and 9 bases at J, with 11 bases between. The CDR3 runs 12 residues. CDR3: CASSPSGRPQHF. CDR3 in DNA: TGTGCCAGTAGTCCTTCGGGTAGGCCCCAGCATTTT.